Here is one T cell receptor (beta chain) with its context. This specimen belongs to a study of brain T cells in children with intractable seizures. Pre-surgery treatment included at least one anti-epileptic drug. V was pared by 9 bases and J by 6 bases, with 12 bases of the junction left unmatched. CDR3 length equals 15 residues. Germline values: CDR1 KGHDR, CDR2 SFDVKD. The method was immunoSEQ multiplex PCR; TCRdb's version includes in-frame clones alone and lacks a portion of them. The sample holds 70,000 to 85,000 clones, 90% to 95% seen once. This rearrangement joins TRBV24-1 to TRBJ2-1; TRBD2 agrees at 8 bases. The sequence came from a girl aged 2-10 years with Rasmussen encephalitis and intractable seizures. The sequences come from peripheral blood, collected at surgery. Written as DNA, the CDR3 is TGTGCCACCTCTCCTTCCGGGACTAGTAGCAATGAGCAGTTCTTC. As protein: CATSPSGTSSNEQFF.